This T cell receptor beta chain originates from a study of blood T cell repertoires in COVID-19. Looking at the study overall: Whether acute or convalescent, the COVID-19 samples came from the United States, Italy and Spain.

V was trimmed by 1 base and J by 4 bases, leaving 8 bases between them. Germline CDR1 is SGHKS and CDR2 is YYEKEE (reference sequence). This CDR3 region has 13 residues. Per the authors' pipeline: Reference gene primers were amplified, and this amplification served to estimate nucleated cell counts. Method: immunoSEQ multiplex PCR; TCRdb's copy keeps in-frame clones and lacks some. V, J and clone size are those of that table, while D and trimming were read from the DNA. This sample has under 95,000 clones, with roughly 92% found just once. Seattle's enrolled individuals joined amid active infection and were then monitored longitudinally. A single count supports this clone.

The origin of this receptor is a man in his fifties or sixties with COVID-19, enrolled during active disease. V usage is TRBV5-5 and J usage is TRBJ1-1, with D tentatively TRBD1 (5 bases). Sequencing was done on a sample of peripheral blood. CDR3 in amino acids: CASSLLGGTEAFF. CDR3 DNA sequence: TGTGCCAGCAGCTTGTTGGGGGGCACTGAAGCTTTCTTT.